The 27 T cell receptor beta chains listed next were all sequenced from one sample in a study of T cell repertoires in cytomegalovirus infection. TCRdb reprocessed the reads via MiXCR and lists one record per CDR3 protein. Found here are 200,000 to 300,000 distinct CDR3 sequences, roughly an eighth of them singletons; the top ten hold about 1.5%. The sequenced sample was PBMCs. All receptors derive from a human donor in good health (CMV status not recorded). Some clones in this sample may be carry-over from other donors' samples.

This clonotype was seen ten or more times. The gene calls are TRBV7-2 and TRBJ2-2; tentative D call: TRBD2 (5 bases). Germline V lookup: CDR1 SGHTA, CDR2 FQGNSA. The CDR3 runs to 13 residues. Trimming left V 1 base short and J 6 bases short, with 6 bases between. CDR3 in amino acids: CASSLVEAGELFF. The CDR3 DNA follows: TGTGCCAGCAGCTTAGTGGAGGCCGGGGAGCTGTTTTTT.

This clonotype was detected a few times. V is TRBV5-1 and J is TRBJ2-1; 15 bases match TRBD2. In germline, CDR1 is SGHRS, CDR2 YFSETQ. V lost 3 bases, J lost 6 bases, and 7 bases stayed unmatched. This CDR3 has 17 amino acids. CDR3 nucleotide sequence: TGCGCCAGCAGCTCACGGACTAGCGGGAGGGCCGGCAATGAGCAGTTCTTC. It is translated as CASSSRTSGRAGNEQFF.

This clonotype was counted ten times or more. The chain recombines TRBV6-5 with TRBJ1-1; D is perhaps TRBD1 (5 bases). This CDR3 region has 14 residues. Trimming took off 2 bases at V and 8 bases at J, with 15 bases between the two ends. CDR1 is MNHEY and CDR2 is SVGAGI in the germline V gene. Here the CDR3 reads CASSYNLGTSEAFF. The CDR3 region has the DNA TGTGCCAGCAGTTACAATCTGGGGACCTCAGAAGCTTTCTTT.

This clonotype occurred a few times. This chain connects TRBV7-3 to TRBJ1-1; no reliable D call. This CDR3 spans 13 amino acids. With 0 bases removed from V and 4 bases from J, the gap between germline ends came to 6 bases. The V gene's germline CDR1 is SGHTA and CDR2 FQGTGA. The CDR3 here is CASSLTLSTEAFF. The CDR3 DNA is TGTGCCAGCAGCTTAACCCTTTCCACTGAAGCTTTCTTT.

This clonotype was picked up many times. The chain employs TRBV7-3 and TRBJ2-1; a weak D match, TRBD2 (7 bases). Germline CDR1 is SGHTA and CDR2 is FQGTGA. This CDR3 has 15 amino acids. Trimming removed 4 bases at V and 5 bases at J, with 15 bases between. DNA of the CDR3: TGTGCCAGCAGCTCCCCGGGGGGCCACCACAATGAGCAGTTCTTC. Amino acids: CASSSPGGHHNEQFF.

This clonotype was counted ten times or more. The gene calls are TRBV7-2 and TRBJ1-4; D perhaps matches TRBD1 (5 bases). The CDR3 sequence is 15 residues long. Trimming took 6 bases from V and 7 from J, leaving 18 bases between them. Germline V gene lookup returns CDR1 SGHTA and CDR2 FQGNSA. The CDR3 DNA is TGTGCCAGCAGTTCTCAGGGAGGAGGCAGTGAAAAACTGTTTTTT. This encodes CASSSQGGGSEKLFF. Full variable domain (remainder filled in from reference TRBV7-2 and TRBJ1-4): GAGVSQSPSNKVTEKGKDVELRCDPISGHTALYWYRQSLGQGLEFLIYFQGNSAPDKSGLPSDRFSAERTGGSVSTLTIQRTQQEDSAVYLCASSSQGGGSEKLFFGSGTQLSVL.

This clonotype was detected ten times or more. V and J are TRBV4-3 and TRBJ2-1; D is possibly TRBD1 (6 bases). V lost 0 bases to trimming and J lost 11 bases, with 11 bases between them. This CDR3 comprises 13 residues. CDR1 and CDR2 (germline): LGHNA, YSLEER. The chain's CDR3 is CASSQDRTGKQFF. CDR3 sequence (DNA): TGCGCCAGCAGCCAAGATAGAACAGGGAAGCAGTTCTTC.

This clonotype was recorded at least ten times. The V call is TRBV7-2, the J call TRBJ1-4; TRBD1 might be the D (5 bases). Trimming removed 2 bases from V and 7 bases from J, with 11 bases in between. Germline V lookup: CDR1 SGHTA, CDR2 FQGNSA. This CDR3 contains 14 residues. CDR3 sequence (DNA): TGTGCCAGCAGCTTATCGCGGGGGGGTGAAAAACTGTTTTTT. It encodes CASSLSRGGEKLFF. Variable domain in full (rest from reference TRBV7-2 and TRBJ1-4): GAGVSQSPSNKVTEKGKDVELRCDPISGHTALYWYRQSLGQGLEFLIYFQGNSAPDKSGLPSDRFSAERTGGSVSTLTIQRTQQEDSAVYLCASSLSRGGEKLFFGSGTQLSVL.

This clonotype was counted at least ten times. V usage is TRBV7-2 and J usage is TRBJ2-1; TRBD2 matches 8 bases. Germline lookup yields CDR1 SGHTA and CDR2 FQGNSA. Germline trimming cut 1 base from V and 4 bases from J; bases unmatched to any gene: 3. CDR3 length: 15 amino acids. CDR3: CASSLGIAGYNEQFF. For the CDR3, the DNA is TGTGCCAGCAGCTTAGGAATAGCGGGGTACAATGAGCAGTTCTTC.

In this sample, this clonotype turned up many times. This chain joins TRBV28 and TRBJ2-7; TRBD2 matches 16 bases. Germline-derived CDR1 and CDR2 are MDHEN and SYDVKM. V lost 0 bases to trimming and J lost 7 bases; unmatched junction nucleotides: 6. This CDR3 region has 17 residues. CDR3 sequence (DNA): TGTGCCAGCAGTTTATGGGGACTAGCGGGAGGGCCACAGGAGCAGTACTTC. Protein sequence: CASSLWGLAGGPQEQYF.

This clonotype has at least ten counts. CDR3 residues: CASSSHGTGGLYGYTF. CDR3 coding DNA: TGTGCCAGCAGTTCTCATGGGACAGGGGGCCTCTATGGCTACACCTTC. The rearrangement uses TRBV28 and TRBJ1-2; 12 bases fit TRBD1. The V and J ends lost 4 bases and 4 bases, in that order; junction bases with no gene match: 7. This CDR3 comprises 16 residues. From germline, CDR1 is MDHEN and CDR2 SYDVKM.

At least ten counts were recorded for this clonotype. The chain has TRBV5-1 and TRBJ2-7; D is ambiguous. The V and J ends lost 0 bases and 5 bases respectively, with 15 bases between them. The CDR3 loop spans 15 amino acids. The germline V gene has CDR1 SGHRS and CDR2 YFSETQ. The CDR3 spells CASSLEWLLANEQYF. The DNA of the CDR3 is TGCGCCAGCAGCTTGGAATGGCTTCTGGCTAACGAGCAGTACTTC.

This clonotype was found many times. The rearrangement joins TRBV12-3 or TRBV12-4 to TRBJ1-6; 9 positions agree with TRBD1. V dropped 5 bases and J dropped 7; count of bases not matched to a gene: 0. This CDR3 is 13 amino acids long. The CDR3 region is CASSTGGNSPLHF. The DNA for the CDR3 is TGTGCCAGCAGTACAGGGGGCAATTCACCCCTCCACTTT.

Ten or more counts support this clonotype. The DNA of the CDR3 is TGTGCCAGACAGGGTAACACCGGGGAGCTGTTTTTT. This codes for CARQGNTGELFF. The chain combines TRBV30 with TRBJ2-2; 7 bases align to TRBD1. The junction had 2 bases not matched to a gene; V was cut back by 8 bases and J by 2 bases. The CDR3 contains 12 residues. Germline assignment: CDR1 GTSNPN and CDR2 SVGIG (reference sequence).

This clonotype occurred a few times. The rearrangement uses TRBV7-3 and TRBJ1-1; D not resolved. This CDR3 comprises 13 residues. The V and J ends lost 0 bases and 7 bases respectively, with 9 bases between them. Germline V gene data show CDR1 as SGHTA and CDR2 as FQGTGA. The CDR3 DNA follows: TGTGCCAGCAGCTTAACGTCGTCGGTTGAAGCTTTCTTT. Translation: CASSLTSSVEAFF.

V gene TRBV7-2 combines with J gene TRBJ2-3; D remains ambiguous. Germline V gene data show CDR1 as SGHTA and CDR2 as FQGNSA. V lost 2 bases to trimming and J lost 5 bases, with 20 bases between them. The CDR3 has 17 amino acids. This CDR3 reads CASSLSAGHPGGDTQYF. The DNA for the CDR3 is TGTGCCAGCAGCTTATCGGCAGGCCATCCGGGTGGAGATACGCAGTATTTT.

This clonotype was seen at least ten times. J is TRBJ2-6 and V is TRBV6-1; D unresolved. Trimming took 6 bases from V and 0 from J, leaving 9 bases between them. CDR3 size: 15 residues. Per germline, CDR1 MNHNS and CDR2 SASEGT. CDR3 DNA sequence: TGTGCCAGCAGCCCTGGTTACTCTGGGGCCAACGTCCTGACTTTC. Amino acids: CASSPGYSGANVLTF.

This clonotype has only a few counts. The rearrangement uses TRBV5-5 and TRBJ2-7, with 8 nucleotides matching TRBD1. Germline CDR1 is SGHKS and CDR2 is YYEKEE (reference sequence). The trim removed 0 bases at V and 2 bases at J, leaving 7 bases unmatched. This CDR3 has 16 residues. Here the CDR3 DNA reads TGTGCCAGCAGCTTGGGGGGACAGGTCCGACCCTACGAGCAGTACTTC. As protein: CASSLGGQVRPYEQYF.

The chain employs TRBV6-2 or TRBV6-3 and TRBJ2-5; TRBD1 agrees at 9 bases. The junction had 10 bases not matched to a gene; V was cut back by 5 bases and J by 3 bases. The CDR3 extends over 16 amino acids. The germline gives CDR1 MNHEY, CDR2 SVGEGT. For the CDR3, the DNA is TGTGCCAGCAGTCTAGTTCATTGGACAGGGGAAGAGACCCAGTACTTC. Translation: CASSLVHWTGEETQYF.

The chain uses TRBV4-3 and TRBJ2-5, with 7 positions matching TRBD2. This CDR3 region has 15 residues. Losses at the gene ends were 0 bases for V and 4 bases for J; bases not matched to a gene: 5. Germline V gene lookup returns CDR1 LGHNA and CDR2 YSLEER. CDR3 DNA sequence: TGCGCCAGCAGCCAAGATTCGGGGGGAGGAGAGACCCAGTACTTC. It encodes CASSQDSGGGETQYF.

This clonotype was seen ten or more times. This sequence joins TRBV6-5 and TRBJ2-7, with TRBD1 matching over 7 bases. V was clipped by 4 bases and J by 5 bases; unmatched bases: 5. The CDR3 has 13 amino acids. Germline CDR1 and CDR2: MNHEY and SVGAGI. The CDR3 DNA sequence: TGTGCCAGCAGTTTCCTCAGGGGGAACGAGCAGTACTTC. Its protein is CASSFLRGNEQYF.

This clonotype was recorded at least ten times. The gene calls are TRBV28 and TRBJ2-3; either TRBD1 or TRBD2 may supply D (5 bases each). CDR3 length: 16 residues. Germline CDR1 MDHEN, CDR2 SYDVKM. V was pared by 6 bases and J by 1 base, with 17 bases between. CDR3 in amino acids: CASRFYRRLGTDTQYF. DNA for the CDR3: TGTGCCAGCAGGTTTTACAGGAGGCTGGGCACAGATACGCAGTATTTT.

This clonotype was counted a few times. V gene TRBV28 combines with J gene TRBJ1-3; 7 bases align to TRBD1. This CDR3 has 15 amino acids. The J segment lost 5 bases and the V segment lost 3 bases, leaving 7 bases of the junction unmatched. CDR1 MDHEN and CDR2 SYDVKM come from the germline V gene. The CDR3 DNA reads TGTGCCAGCAGTTTGGTCGGCAGGGGGAGAAACACCATATATTTT. As protein: CASSLVGRGRNTIYF.

This clonotype was observed a handful of times. The chain has TRBV28 and TRBJ2-3; 9 bases are shared with TRBD1. Germline V gene sequence: CDR1 MDHEN, CDR2 SYDVKM. The CDR3 has 15 residues. After removal of 6 bases from V and 5 bases from J, the junction contained 9 bases not matched to a gene. The CDR3 nucleotides are TGTGCCAGCAGGCTTGCCGGGACAGGGCAAGATACGCAGTATTTT. Translated: CASRLAGTGQDTQYF.

This clonotype was picked up many times. The rearrangement joins TRBV7-2 to TRBJ1-3; D is perhaps TRBD1 (5 bases). This CDR3 is 15 amino acids long. Trimming left V 3 bases short and J 2 bases short, with 11 bases between. Germline V gene lookup returns CDR1 SGHTA and CDR2 FQGNSA. The CDR3 spells CASSFGGSTGNTIYF. The DNA of the CDR3 is TGTGCCAGCAGCTTTGGGGGGAGCACTGGAAACACCATATATTTT.

This clonotype has only a few counts. The genes are TRBV28 and TRBJ2-7; 13 bases are a match to TRBD2. The germline V gene encodes CDR1 MDHEN and CDR2 SYDVKM. Trimming removed 5 bases from V and 3 bases from J; junction bases left unmatched: 7. There are 16 residues in the CDR3. The CDR3 DNA follows: TGTGCCAGCAGTGGGGGGGGACTAGCGGGATACTACGAGCAGTACTTC. Translated, it gives CASSGGGLAGYYEQYF. Together with reference TRBV28 and TRBJ2-7, the CDR3 gives the full variable domain: DVKVTQSSRYLVKRTGEKVFLECVQDMDHENMFWYRQDPGLGLRLIYFSYDVKMKEKGDIPEGYSVSREKKERFSLILESASTNQTSMYLCASSGGGLAGYYEQYFGPGTRLTVT.

The chain links TRBV6-4 to TRBJ2-3, with 12 bases fitting TRBD2. Per the germline V gene, CDR1 is MRHNA and CDR2 is SNTAGT. Trimming at V came to 7 bases and at J to 3 bases, leaving 5 bases not matched to a gene. CDR3 size: 15 residues. The CDR3 spells CASTLGTSGTDTQYF. The CDR3, as DNA: TGTGCCAGCACCCTTGGGACTAGCGGGACAGATACGCAGTATTTT.